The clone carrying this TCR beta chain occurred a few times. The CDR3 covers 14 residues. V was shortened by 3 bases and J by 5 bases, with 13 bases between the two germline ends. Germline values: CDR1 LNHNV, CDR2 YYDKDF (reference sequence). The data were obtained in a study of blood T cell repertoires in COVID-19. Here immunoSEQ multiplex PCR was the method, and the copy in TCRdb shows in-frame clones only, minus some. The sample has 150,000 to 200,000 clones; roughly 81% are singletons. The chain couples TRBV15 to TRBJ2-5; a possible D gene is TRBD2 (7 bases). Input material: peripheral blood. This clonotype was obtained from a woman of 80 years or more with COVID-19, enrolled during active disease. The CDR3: CATSRKGGLETQYF. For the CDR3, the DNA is TGTGCCACCAGCAGGAAGGGGGGGCTGGAGACCCAGTACTTC.